This T cell receptor (beta chain) comes out of a study of T cell changes during pregnancy in multiple sclerosis. Assay: immunoSEQ multiplex PCR; the TCRdb copy retains only in-frame clones and omits some. In the table there are tens of thousands of clones, roughly 93% of which are singletons. Trimming at V came to 5 bases and at J to 0 bases, leaving 6 bases not matched to a gene. Germline V gene data show CDR1 as SEHNR and CDR2 as FQNEAQ (reference sequence). The CDR3 extends over 15 amino acids. This sequence was found in a female donor with multiple sclerosis, enrolled in a pregnancy study. This rearrangement joins TRBV7-9 to TRBJ1-1; 7 nucleotides agree with TRBD1. Sequencing used peripheral blood, obtained after pregnancy. The CDR3 nucleotides read TGTGCCAGCAGCGAGGCGACAGGGCTGAACACTGAAGCTTTCTTT. Its translation: CASSEATGLNTEAFF.